These 3 T cell receptor beta chains were all obtained from the same sample, sequenced in a study of T cell repertoires in cytomegalovirus infection. These receptors are not linked to any known antigen. TCRdb passed the reads through MiXCR, listing each CDR3 protein once. The table records fewer than 1,000,000 distinct CDR3 sequences, around 32% of them present only once. The specimen was cultured CD8+ T cells from PBMCs, collected from culture after CMV antigen stimulation. The receptors were gathered from a human donor in good health (CMV status not recorded). Some clones in this sample may be carry-over from other donors' samples.

This clonotype occurred once. The chain joins TRBV7-2 to TRBJ2-7; D unresolved. In germline, CDR1 is SGHTA, CDR2 FQGNSA. The CDR3 covers 13 residues. Trimming pared 2 bases from V and 0 bases from J, leaving 5 bases between. Written as DNA, the CDR3 is TGTGCCAGCAGCTTACACCCCTCCTACGAGCAGTACGTC. Translated, it gives CASSLHPSYEQYV.

This clonotype was seen many times. Mismatch with germline at one junction end may stem from a read error. The chain links TRBV7-7 to TRBJ2-3; no definite D call. Per the germline V gene, CDR1 is SSHAT and CDR2 is FNYEAQ (reference sequence). The CDR3 has 15 amino acids. As DNA, the CDR3 is TGTGCTAGCAGCTTTTGGGGTCGGCCCGGGGATACGCAGTATTTT. It codes for CASSFWGRPGDTQYF.

This clonotype was recorded many times. J is TRBJ1-2 and V is TRBV6-1, with a weak D call TRBD1 (6 bases). This CDR3 contains 13 residues. Germline loops: CDR1 MNHNS, CDR2 SASEGT. Trimming shortened V by 5 bases and J by 8 bases, and 15 bases separated the two germline ends. The CDR3 protein is CASSIQGPDGYTF. In nucleotides, the CDR3 is TGTGCCAGCAGTATACAGGGACCTGACGGCTACACCTTC.